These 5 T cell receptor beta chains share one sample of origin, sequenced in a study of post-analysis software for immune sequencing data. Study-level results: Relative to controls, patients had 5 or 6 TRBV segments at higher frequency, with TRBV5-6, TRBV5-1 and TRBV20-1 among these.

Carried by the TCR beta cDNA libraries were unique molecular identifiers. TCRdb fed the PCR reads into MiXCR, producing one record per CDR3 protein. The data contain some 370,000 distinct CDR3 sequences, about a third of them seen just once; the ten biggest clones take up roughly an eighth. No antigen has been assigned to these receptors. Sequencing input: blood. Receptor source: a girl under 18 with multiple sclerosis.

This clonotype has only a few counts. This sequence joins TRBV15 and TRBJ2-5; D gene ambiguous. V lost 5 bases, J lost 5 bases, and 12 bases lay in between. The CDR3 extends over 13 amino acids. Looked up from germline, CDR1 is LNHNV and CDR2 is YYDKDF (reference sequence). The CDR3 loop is CATSSTGGETQYF. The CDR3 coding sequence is TGTGCCACCAGCTCAACGGGTGGGGAGACCCAGTACTTC.

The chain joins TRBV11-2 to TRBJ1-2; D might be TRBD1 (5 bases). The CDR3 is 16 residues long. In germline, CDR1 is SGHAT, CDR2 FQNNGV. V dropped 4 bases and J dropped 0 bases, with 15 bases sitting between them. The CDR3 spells CASSSGHGNANYGYTF. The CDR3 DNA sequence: TGTGCCAGCAGCTCCGGACACGGGAACGCTAACTATGGCTACACCTTC. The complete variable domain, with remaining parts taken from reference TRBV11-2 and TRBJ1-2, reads EAGVAQSPRYKIIEKRQSVAFWCNPISGHATLYWYQQILGQGPKLLIQFQNNGVVDDSQLPKDRFSAERLKGVDSTLKIQPAKLEDSAVYLCASSSGHGNANYGYTFGSGTRLTVV.

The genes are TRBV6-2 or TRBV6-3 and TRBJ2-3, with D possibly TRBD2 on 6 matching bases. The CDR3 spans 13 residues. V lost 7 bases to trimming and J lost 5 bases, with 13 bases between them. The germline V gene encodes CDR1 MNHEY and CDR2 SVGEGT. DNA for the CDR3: TGTGCCAGCAAGAACGGGGGAGGAGATACGCAGTATTTT. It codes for CASKNGGGDTQYF.

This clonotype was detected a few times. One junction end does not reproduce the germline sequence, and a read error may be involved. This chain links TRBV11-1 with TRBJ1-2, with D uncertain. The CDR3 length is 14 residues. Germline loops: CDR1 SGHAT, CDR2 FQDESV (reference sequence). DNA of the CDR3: TGTGCCAGCAGCTTAACAGATTTTAACGATGGCTACACCTTC. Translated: CASSLTDFNDGYTF.

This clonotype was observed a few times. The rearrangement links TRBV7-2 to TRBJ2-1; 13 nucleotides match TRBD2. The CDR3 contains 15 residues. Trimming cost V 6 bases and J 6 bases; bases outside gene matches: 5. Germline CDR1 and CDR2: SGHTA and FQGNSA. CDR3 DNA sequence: TGTGCCAGCAGGGCGGGACTAGCGGGGTTCAATGAGCAGTTCTTC. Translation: CASRAGLAGFNEQFF.